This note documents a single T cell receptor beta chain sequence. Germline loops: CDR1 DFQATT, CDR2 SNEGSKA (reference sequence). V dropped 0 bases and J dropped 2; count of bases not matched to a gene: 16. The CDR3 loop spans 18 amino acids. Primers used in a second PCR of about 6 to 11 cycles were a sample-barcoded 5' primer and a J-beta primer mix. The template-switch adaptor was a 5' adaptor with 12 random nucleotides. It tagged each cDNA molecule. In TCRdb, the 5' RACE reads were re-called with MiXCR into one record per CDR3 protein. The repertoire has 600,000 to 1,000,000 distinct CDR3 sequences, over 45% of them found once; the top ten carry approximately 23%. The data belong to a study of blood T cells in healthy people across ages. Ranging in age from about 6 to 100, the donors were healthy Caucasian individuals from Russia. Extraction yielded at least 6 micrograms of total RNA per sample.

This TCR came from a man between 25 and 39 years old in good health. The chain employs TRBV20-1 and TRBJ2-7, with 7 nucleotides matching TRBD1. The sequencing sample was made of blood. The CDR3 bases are TGCAGTGCTAGAGATCGAAGGTTGGGCAGGGGGAATACCTACGAGCAGTACTTC. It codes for CSARDRRLGRGNTYEQYF.